Presented here are 29 T cell receptor beta chains from one specimen sequenced in a study of blood T cell repertoires in COVID-19 (dated by TCRdb to 2020 to 2021). Receptor libraries were prepared by the immunoSEQ multiplex PCR assay. TCRdb took over this immuneACCESS table, retaining in-frame rearrangements with V and J assigned. Such tables are incomplete; in checked studies, under half of the missing clones stem from an unresolved V gene, and the remainder is unexplained. The sample includes 250,000 to 300,000 clones, with approximately 86% observed a single time. Of the sample, roughly 2.2% is held by the ten largest clones. The sequencing input was peripheral blood. The source of these receptors is a woman between 45 and 60 years old who had recovered from COVID-19.

The V gene is TRBV24-1, the J gene TRBJ2-3; 7 bases are a match to TRBD2. This CDR3 spans 13 amino acids. The V and J ends lost 4 bases and 6 bases, in that order; junction bases with no gene match: 3. The germline V gene encodes CDR1 KGHDR and CDR2 SFDVKD. The CDR3 loop is CATSDLTSDTQYF. The CDR3 DNA reads as TGTGCCACCAGTGACCTGACTAGCGATACGCAGTATTTT.

The chain employs TRBV6-2 or TRBV6-3 and TRBJ2-1; 12 bases agree with TRBD2. The CDR3 is made up of 17 amino acids. Germline loops: CDR1 MNHEY, CDR2 SVGEGT. Trimming cost V 2 bases and J 9 bases; bases outside gene matches: 11. DNA for the CDR3: TGTGCCAGCAGTTACCTCGGACTAGCGGGGTTGTCGGGTGAGCAGTTCTTC. This translates into CASSYLGLAGLSGEQFF.

The chain combines TRBV5-1 with TRBJ2-7; the D gene is possibly TRBD1 (6 bases). With 4 bases removed from V and 4 bases from J, the gap between germline ends came to 12 bases. The germline V gene has CDR1 SGHRS and CDR2 YFSETQ. The CDR3 runs to 13 residues. The CDR3 coding sequence is TGCGCCAGCAGCAGAGGGACACCGTACGAGCAGTACTTC. Amino acids: CASSRGTPYEQYF.

The rearrangement uses TRBV27 and TRBJ2-7; 10 bases fit TRBD2. The germline CDR1 and CDR2 sequences are MNHEY and SMNVEV (reference sequence). The CDR3 totals 16 residues. The junction had 11 bases not matched to a gene; V was cut back by 3 bases and J by 6 bases. CDR3 coding DNA: TGTGCCAGCAGTTTGGGTAAGCGGGAGGGCGTTGCCGAGCAGTACTTC. Amino acids: CASSLGKREGVAEQYF.

This sequence joins TRBV5-1 and TRBJ1-1, with 8 bases fitting TRBD1. The CDR3 covers 14 residues. J lost 0 bases, V lost 3 bases, and 1 base had no gene match. Germline V lookup: CDR1 SGHRS, CDR2 YFSETQ. CDR3: CASSSTGVNTEAFF. Written as DNA, the CDR3 is TGCGCCAGCAGCTCGACAGGGGTGAACACTGAAGCTTTCTTT.

This CDR3 reads CASSFLGQGSLRDTGELFF. CDR3 sequence (DNA): TGTGCCAGCAGCTTTCTGGGACAGGGTAGTCTCCGGGACACCGGGGAGCTGTTTTTT. The chain links TRBV7-2 to TRBJ2-2, with 9 bases aligning to TRBD1. Germline-derived CDR1 and CDR2 are SGHTA and FQGNSA. Trimming at V came to 3 bases and at J to 3 bases, leaving 14 bases not matched to a gene. This CDR3 spans 19 amino acids.

The rearrangement joins TRBV6-5 to TRBJ1-2, with a possible D match to TRBD1 (6 bases). Germline V gene data show CDR1 as MNHEY and CDR2 as SVGAGI. Trimming left V 6 bases short and J 3 bases short, with 11 bases between. The CDR3 runs 13 residues. DNA of the CDR3: TGTGCCAGCAGCCCCAGACAGGACTATGGCTACACCTTC. This codes for CASSPRQDYGYTF.

Only a few counts were recorded for this clone. V gene TRBV19 combines with J gene TRBJ1-2, with 10 positions matching TRBD1. The germline gives CDR1 LNHDA, CDR2 SQIVND (reference sequence). Unmatched junction bases numbered 6, after V lost 5 bases and J lost 3 bases. The CDR3 spans 15 residues. The CDR3 DNA follows: TGTGCCAGTAGTGTCCCCGACAGGGGGCACTATGGCTACACCTTC. It specifies CASSVPDRGHYGYTF.

CDR3 amino acids: CASSQGAGFIAAKNIQYF. CDR3 in DNA: TGTGCCAGCAGCCAGGGGGCAGGGTTTATTGCGGCCAAAAACATTCAGTACTTC. This chain uses TRBV3-1 (or the pseudogene TRBV3-2) with TRBJ2-4, with a weak D call TRBD1 (6 bases). Trimming stripped 3 bases from V and 1 base from J, with 19 bases between. CDR1 is LGHDT, CDR2 YNNKEL, per germline (reference sequence). This CDR3 has 18 amino acids.

The chain recombines TRBV28 with TRBJ1-4, with 12 bases that match TRBD1. This CDR3 is 17 amino acids long. The V segment lost 5 bases and the J segment 3 bases; nucleotides outside the gene matches: 7. Germline V CDR1 and CDR2: MDHEN, SYDVKM. CDR3 amino acids: CASSTPGQGAPNEKLFF. The CDR3, as DNA: TGTGCCAGCAGTACTCCGGGACAGGGGGCACCTAATGAAAAACTGTTTTTT. The variable domain in full, completed from reference TRBV28 and TRBJ1-4, reads DVKVTQSSRYLVKRTGEKVFLECVQDMDHENMFWYRQDPGLGLRLIYFSYDVKMKEKGDIPEGYSVSREKKERFSLILESASTNQTSMYLCASSTPGQGAPNEKLFFGSGTQLSVL.

The chain links TRBV7-9 to TRBJ1-5, with 10 bases that match TRBD1. V was pared by 5 bases and J by 2 bases, with 9 bases of the junction left unmatched. Germline CDR1 is SEHNR and CDR2 is FQNEAQ (reference sequence). The CDR3 loop spans 17 amino acids. CDR3 region: CASSLGTGVRGNQPQHF. DNA for the CDR3: TGTGCCAGCAGCCTCGGGACAGGGGTTCGTGGCAATCAGCCCCAGCATTTT. The variable domain in full, with the rest retrieved from reference TRBV7-9 and TRBJ1-5, is DTGVSQNPRHKITKRGQNVTFRCDPISEHNRLYWYRQTLGQGPEFLTYFQNEAQLEKSRLLSDRFSAERPKGSFSTLEIQRTEQGDSAMYLCASSLGTGVRGNQPQHFGDGTRLSIL.

The chain employs TRBV2 and TRBJ1-1; D remains ambiguous. The CDR3 is 15 amino acids. Germline CDR1 SNHLY, CDR2 FYNNEI. Trimming left V 4 bases short and J 1 base short, with 13 bases between. The CDR3 loop is CASSVYGERNTEAFF. The CDR3 DNA follows: TGTGCCAGCAGTGTGTACGGGGAGAGGAACACTGAAGCTTTCTTT.

The genes are TRBV28 and TRBJ2-1, with D possibly matching TRBD1 (6 bases). The CDR3 is 15 amino acids. V dropped 5 bases and J dropped 7 bases, with 18 bases sitting between them. CDR1 is MDHEN and CDR2 is SYDVKM in the germline V gene. The CDR3 coding sequence is TGTGCCAGCAGTCGCCCTGACCCCAGGGGTAATGAGCAGTTCTTC. Its protein product is CASSRPDPRGNEQFF.

The gene calls are TRBV7-9 and TRBJ1-5; 9 bases match TRBD1. This CDR3 has 16 amino acids. In germline, CDR1 is SEHNR, CDR2 FQNEAQ (reference sequence). With 11 bases clipped from V and 0 bases from J, the junction kept 11 bases outside the gene matches. DNA of the CDR3: TGTGCCGTCTCCGGGACAGGGCCTTATAGCAATCAGCCCCAGCATTTT. This translates into CAVSGTGPYSNQPQHF.

The chain recombines TRBV7-2 with TRBJ2-7; 8 bases align to TRBD2. V lost 3 bases to trimming and J lost 2 bases; unmatched junction nucleotides: 18. The CDR3 is made up of 19 amino acids. Germline-derived CDR1 and CDR2 are SGHTA and FQGNSA. The CDR3 coding sequence is TGTGCCAGCAGCTTGGCTAGCCCGCGACTAGCGCGGTCCGCCTACGAGCAGTACTTC. This gives the protein CASSLASPRLARSAYEQYF.

The rearrangement links TRBV29-1 to TRBJ2-1; 8 bases match TRBD2. With V trimmed by 4 bases and J by 7 bases, 9 bases remained unmatched. This CDR3 has 14 amino acids. The germline gives CDR1 SQVTM, CDR2 ANQGSEA. CDR3 nucleotides: TGCAGCGTTGGAGGGTTAGCGGGGACAAATGAGCAGTTCTTC. Protein: CSVGGLAGTNEQFF.

This clone was recorded only once. The rearrangement links TRBV18 to TRBJ2-5; 7 bases match TRBD1. Trimming took 6 bases from V and 4 from J; bases not matched to a gene: 5. This CDR3 region has 13 residues. Germline CDR1 KGHSH, CDR2 LQKENI. DNA for the CDR3: TGTGCCAGCTCGCCGACAGGGTTAGAGACCCAGTACTTC. It specifies CASSPTGLETQYF.

The genes are TRBV5-6 and TRBJ1-6; 9 positions agree with TRBD1. The V gene end was trimmed by 2 bases and the J gene end by 7 bases; junction bases not matched to a gene: 1. The germline V gene has CDR1 SGHDT and CDR2 YYEEEE. This CDR3 is built from 14 residues. The DNA of the CDR3 is TGTGCCAGCAGCTTACAGGGGGCGAATTCACCCCTCCACTTT. This translates into CASSLQGANSPLHF.

The J gene is TRBJ1-1, the V gene TRBV10-2; D unresolved. The germline V gene has CDR1 WSHSY and CDR2 SAAADI. This CDR3 is 14 amino acids long. V lost 2 bases to trimming and J lost 5 bases, with 12 bases between them. CDR3 DNA: TGCGCCAGCAGTGAGGCGGGCCGCCGGACTGAAGCTTTCTTT. Protein sequence: CASSEAGRRTEAFF.

The CDR3 loop is CASSLGTGVEKLFF. Written as DNA, the CDR3 is TGTGCCAGCAGCTTAGGGACAGGGGTGGAAAAACTGTTTTTT. The chain combines TRBV11-2 with TRBJ1-4, with TRBD1 identical over 9 bases. The CDR3 consists of 14 residues. From germline, CDR1 is SGHAT and CDR2 FQNNGV. J gave up 8 bases and V 1 base, and 2 bases lay outside the gene matches.

The CDR3: CACMGRNIQYF. CDR3 coding DNA: TGTGCCTGCATGGGGAGAAACATTCAGTACTTC. V gene TRBV28 combines with J gene TRBJ2-4, with D possibly matching TRBD2 (5 bases). Germline V gives CDR1 MDHEN, CDR2 SYDVKM. The CDR3 is 11 amino acids. Trimming cost V 11 bases and J 6 bases, with 11 bases left between them. Supplemented by reference TRBV28 and TRBJ2-4, the full variable domain reads DVKVTQSSRYLVKRTGEKVFLECVQDMDHENMFWYRQDPGLGLRLIYFSYDVKMKEKGDIPEGYSVSREKKERFSLILESASTNQTSMYLCACMGRNIQYFGAGTRLSVL.

This clone was seen just once. The V and J genes are TRBV10-3 and TRBJ2-3, with D unresolved. Germline lookup yields CDR1 ENHRY and CDR2 SYGVKD. The length of the CDR3 is 12 residues. V lost 4 bases and J 4 bases, leaving 6 bases between the germline ends. CDR3 DNA sequence: TGTGCCATCAGTGGGCTCGCAGATACGCAGTATTTT. Translated: CAISGLADTQYF.

This clone was seen more than once but under ten times. V gene TRBV27 combines with J gene TRBJ1-5, with 8 positions matching TRBD1. Germline V gives CDR1 MNHEY, CDR2 SMNVEV (reference sequence). V shed 4 bases and J 2 bases; nucleotides not matched to a gene: 7. The CDR3 length is 16 residues. The CDR3 DNA follows: TGTGCCAGCAGTTCCGGGACAGGACGTGGCAATCAGCCCCAGCATTTT. Its protein is CASSSGTGRGNQPQHF.

This clone was seen once. The gene calls are TRBV27 and TRBJ2-5; no firm D call. Germline lookup yields CDR1 MNHEY and CDR2 SMNVEV (reference sequence). Trimming pared 0 bases from V and 4 bases from J, leaving 9 bases between. The CDR3 is 14 amino acids. The CDR3 spells CASSLSISGETQYF. The CDR3 coding sequence is TGTGCCAGCAGTTTATCTATATCGGGAGAGACCCAGTACTTC.

In DNA, the CDR3 is TGCGCCAGCAGCCAAGGGCGGGATTGGCTCTCAGGGGAAAAACTGTTTTTT. Protein sequence: CASSQGRDWLSGEKLFF. The chain has TRBV4-3 and TRBJ1-4; D possibly corresponds to TRBD1 (5 bases). CDR1 LGHNA and CDR2 YSLEER come from the germline V gene. The CDR3 consists of 17 residues. V lost 1 base and J 8 bases, leaving 20 bases between the germline ends.

The chain couples TRBV28 to TRBJ1-5; TRBD1 agrees at 8 bases. CDR1 is MDHEN, CDR2 SYDVKM, per germline. The CDR3 has 12 amino acids. Trimming cost V 6 bases and J 7 bases; bases outside gene matches: 2. CDR3 nucleotides: TGTGCCAGCAGACAGGGGGACCAGCCCCAGCATTTT. The encoded protein is CASRQGDQPQHF.

The chain carries TRBV2 and TRBJ1-2; D is unclear. The CDR3 loop spans 15 amino acids. CDR1 and CDR2 from the germline V gene are SNHLY and FYNNEI. V shed 8 bases and J shed 0 bases, with 16 bases lying between them. Here the CDR3 DNA reads TGTGCCAGCCACGAGGTCGAGAGTCCTAACTATGGCTACACCTTC. Protein sequence: CASHEVESPNYGYTF.

The gene calls are TRBV7-2 and TRBJ1-1; 7 bases are a match to TRBD1. Germline V gene lookup returns CDR1 SGHTA and CDR2 FQGNSA. After removal of 5 bases from V and 3 bases from J, the junction contained 6 bases not matched to a gene. The CDR3 loop spans 14 amino acids. The CDR3 reads CASSRRQGDTEAFF. Written as DNA, the CDR3 is TGTGCCAGCAGCCGCCGACAGGGAGACACTGAAGCTTTCTTT.

V and J are TRBV27 and TRBJ2-3; D may be TRBD2 (6 bases). CDR1 is MNHEY, CDR2 SMNVEV, per germline (reference sequence). CDR3 size: 15 residues. V gave up 3 bases and J gave up 0 bases, with 10 bases separating them. CDR3 sequence: CASSFGGMSTDTQYF. Here the CDR3 DNA reads TGTGCCAGCAGTTTCGGCGGGATGAGCACAGATACGCAGTATTTT.